This TCR beta chain was sequenced during a study of Graves' ophthalmopathy and Graves' hyperthyroidism. The V gene lost 6 bases and the J gene lost 2 bases, with 17 bases spanning the gap. CDR3 length: 14 residues. Germline lookup yields CDR1 DFQATT and CDR2 SNEGSKA (reference sequence). Eligible hyperthyroidism cases comprised new diagnoses of under 2 months' duration in individuals aged 18 to 65. PBMCs were isolated from a 10 ml sample of fresh peripheral blood. This clonotype was counted at least ten times. TCR beta CDR3 amplification used RNA transcripts. HTBI primers primed a first-round RT-PCR, and a second-round multiplex PCR followed. TCRdb itself ran the multiplex PCR reads through MiXCR, one entry per CDR3 protein. The sample contains about 620,000 distinct CDR3 sequences, 20% to 25% of which appear only once.

Sequences were obtained from peripheral blood. This TCR was sampled from a woman in her late teens or twenties with stable Graves' hyperthyroidism. Some clones in this sample may be carry-over from other donors' samples. The chain joins TRBV20-1 to TRBJ2-7; D is perhaps TRBD1 (5 bases). The CDR3 loop is CSATTPGWAYEQYF. The CDR3, as DNA: TGCAGTGCAACCACCCCAGGGTGGGCCTACGAGCAGTACTTC.